Below, 21 T cell receptor beta chains from the same sample are listed, as sequenced in a study of blood T cell repertoires in COVID-19. Produced via immunoSEQ multiplex PCR; TCRdb's table is partial and in-frame only. The table shows 60,000 or so clones, with about 81% occurring only once. The sample comprised peripheral blood. The receptors derive from an elderly man with acute or convalescent COVID-19.

The chain joins TRBV29-1 to TRBJ1-2, with D perhaps TRBD1 (6 bases). V lost 2 bases and J lost 7, with 20 bases in between. The CDR3 is made up of 15 amino acids. Germline V gene data show CDR1 as SQVTM and CDR2 as ANQGSEA. CDR3 DNA sequence: TGCAGCGTTGAATCGGGCAGGGGACCGTTGCGTGGCTACACCTTC. Residues: CSVESGRGPLRGYTF.

The genes are TRBV16 and TRBJ1-3; no firm D call. The CDR3 length is 15 residues. Germline CDR1 is KGHSY and CDR2 is FQNENV. Trimming left V 0 bases short and J 0 bases short, with 6 bases between. As DNA, the CDR3 is TGTGCCAGCAGCCAATCGCGGGACTCTGGAAACACCATATATTTT. This encodes CASSQSRDSGNTIYF.

This chain joins TRBV5-1 and TRBJ1-1; the match to TRBD1 covers 8 bases. V was clipped by 4 bases and J by 4 bases; unmatched bases: 6. Germline CDR1 is SGHRS and CDR2 is YFSETQ. This CDR3 has 14 residues. CDR3: CASSRTGSGTEAFF. The CDR3 DNA reads TGCGCCAGCAGCCGGACAGGGTCGGGCACTGAAGCTTTCTTT.

This chain connects TRBV7-2 to TRBJ2-7, with D perhaps TRBD1 (5 bases). V was clipped by 2 bases and J by 6 bases, with 17 bases between them. Germline V gives CDR1 SGHTA, CDR2 FQGNSA. This CDR3 is built from 15 residues. CDR3 residues: CASSLISGLPGEQYF. In nucleotides, the CDR3 is TGTGCCAGCAGCTTAATATCAGGGCTCCCCGGCGAGCAGTACTTC.

This chain uses TRBV20-1 with TRBJ1-6; D gene unclear. The V gene's germline CDR1 is DFQATT and CDR2 SNEGSKA (reference sequence). V lost 3 bases and J lost 6, with 9 bases in between. This CDR3 is built from 13 residues. CDR3 nucleotide sequence: TGCAGTGCTAGTACAGAAACTAATTCACCCCTCCACTTT. Encoded protein: CSASTETNSPLHF.

Written as DNA, the CDR3 is TGTGCCAGCAGCCCTCGGGGGAATAATTCACCCCTCCACTTT. It specifies CASSPRGNNSPLHF. The rearrangement links TRBV7-2 to TRBJ1-6; a possible D gene is TRBD1 (5 bases). CDR1 SGHTA and CDR2 FQGNSA come from the germline V gene. The CDR3 covers 14 residues. The V and J ends lost 5 bases and 5 bases respectively, with 10 bases between them.

The chain carries TRBV3-1 (or the pseudogene TRBV3-2) and TRBJ2-7; TRBD2 aligns across 10 bases. From germline, CDR1 is LGHDT and CDR2 YNNKEL (reference sequence). Trimming cost V 3 bases and J 6 bases; bases outside gene matches: 11. The CDR3 has 16 amino acids. CDR3 sequence (DNA): TGTGCCAGCAGCCAGACAGCGGGGGGGCCTGGAGGCGAGCAGTACTTC. Protein sequence: CASSQTAGGPGGEQYF.

The V and J genes are TRBV18 and TRBJ2-1; TRBD1 matches at 7 bases. Losses at the gene ends were 5 bases for V and 9 bases for J; bases not matched to a gene: 7. Germline V lookup: CDR1 KGHSH, CDR2 LQKENI. The length of the CDR3 is 13 residues. CDR3 sequence: CASSEGTVGEQFF. In nucleotides, the CDR3 is TGTGCCAGCTCAGAGGGGACAGTGGGTGAGCAGTTCTTC.

The CDR3 sequence is CASSDGGNSPLHF. In DNA, the CDR3 is TGCGCCAGCAGTGACGGGGGGAATTCACCCCTCCACTTT. V and J are TRBV10-1 and TRBJ1-6, with TRBD1 as a possible D gene (5 bases). The V end lost 3 bases, the J end lost 7 bases, and 7 bases lay between the germline ends. CDR3 length: 13 amino acids. Germline values: CDR1 WNHNN, CDR2 SYGVQD (reference sequence).

CDR3 amino acids: CASSPNRYPTNSPLHF. In DNA, the CDR3 is TGTGCCAGCAGCCCAAACAGATACCCTACAAATTCACCCCTCCACTTT. The genes are TRBV9 and TRBJ1-6; D gene unclear. V lost 4 bases and J 7 bases, leaving 18 bases between the germline ends. From germline, CDR1 is SGDLS and CDR2 YYNGEE. CDR3 size: 16 residues. Together with reference TRBV9 and TRBJ1-6, the CDR3 gives the full variable domain: DSGVTQTPKHLITATGQRVTLRCSPRSGDLSVYWYQQSLDQGLQFLIQYYNGEERAKGNILERFSAQQFPDLHSELNLSSLELGDSALYFCASSPNRYPTNSPLHFGNGTRLTVT.

This chain connects TRBV29-1 to TRBJ1-1, with unresolved D. V was trimmed by 6 bases and J by 5 bases, leaving 16 bases between them. The CDR3 length is 13 residues. Germline V gives CDR1 SQVTM, CDR2 ANQGSEA. CDR3 sequence: CSVGGPTGTEAFF. CDR3 DNA: TGCAGCGTAGGAGGACCAACGGGGACTGAAGCTTTCTTT.

This rearrangement joins TRBV4-2 to TRBJ2-5; a possible D gene is TRBD1 (5 bases). Germline values: CDR1 LGHNA, CDR2 YNFKEQ. Trimming took 5 bases from V and 1 from J, leaving 8 bases between them. CDR3 length: 13 amino acids. The CDR3 here is CASSWGSQETQYF. The CDR3 DNA reads TGTGCCAGCAGCTGGGGCAGCCAAGAGACCCAGTACTTC.

V is TRBV19 and J is TRBJ1-1, with 10 bases matching TRBD1. V lost 6 bases and J lost 3; bases outside the gene matches: 7. There are 15 residues in the CDR3. The V gene's germline CDR1 is LNHDA and CDR2 SQIVND (reference sequence). CDR3 sequence reads: CASRRQGAGDTEAFF. DNA for the CDR3: TGTGCCAGTAGACGACAGGGGGCCGGGGACACTGAAGCTTTCTTT.

V gene TRBV19 combines with J gene TRBJ2-7; TRBD2 matches 8 bases. The CDR3 spans 16 residues. The germline CDR1 and CDR2 sequences are LNHDA and SQIVND (reference sequence). J gave up 2 bases and V 2 bases, and 8 bases lay outside the gene matches. This CDR3 is CASSIRSGGSAYEQYF. Written as DNA, the CDR3 is TGTGCCAGTAGTATACGAAGCGGGGGCTCGGCCTACGAGCAGTACTTC.

As to this clone: Compared with germline, one end of the junction differs, possibly owing to a read error. V and J are TRBV28 and TRBJ1-1; possible D gene TRBD1, 5 bases. This CDR3 region has 12 residues. Germline CDR1 is MDHEN and CDR2 is SYDVKM. This chain's CDR3 is CASRTLDTEAFF. The CDR3 coding sequence is TGTGCCAGCCGGACCTTGGACACAGAAGCTTTCTTT.

V and J are TRBV7-9 and TRBJ1-2, with a tentative D call TRBD1 (5 bases). The CDR3 spans 14 residues. Germline CDR1 SEHNR, CDR2 FQNEAQ (reference sequence). Between the trimmed V and J ends, which lost 7 bases and 3 bases, there was a span of 15 bases. As DNA, the CDR3 is TGTGCCAGCATCCGGGGGTCTGGAGACTATGGCTACACCTTC. Translating gives CASIRGSGDYGYTF. Filled out from reference TRBV7-9 and TRBJ1-2, the complete variable domain reads DTGVSQNPRHKITKRGQNVTFRCDPISEHNRLYWYRQTLGQGPEFLTYFQNEAQLEKSRLLSDRFSAERPKGSFSTLEIQRTEQGDSAMYLCASIRGSGDYGYTFGSGTRLTVV.

The J gene is TRBJ2-2, the V gene TRBV4-1, with D unclear. CDR1 and CDR2 (germline): MGHRA, YSYEKL. The CDR3 loop spans 14 amino acids. V gave up 6 bases and J gave up 1 base, with 9 bases separating them. The chain's CDR3 is CASRSTGNTGELFF. CDR3 sequence (DNA): TGCGCCAGCAGATCCACCGGGAACACCGGGGAGCTGTTTTTT.

V is TRBV3-1 (or the pseudogene TRBV3-2) and J is TRBJ1-2, with 7 bases fitting TRBD1. Germline V CDR1 and CDR2: LGHDT, YNNKEL (reference sequence). The CDR3 is made up of 12 amino acids. J lost 5 bases, V lost 5 bases, and 2 bases had no gene match. The DNA of the CDR3 is TGTGCCAGCAGCAGGGGGCAATATGGCTACACCTTC. It translates to CASSRGQYGYTF.

The genes are TRBV5-1 and TRBJ2-7, with D possibly matching TRBD2 (7 bases). This CDR3 region has 12 residues. V shed 0 bases and J shed 8 bases, with 9 bases lying between them. Germline CDR1 reads SGHRS; CDR2 reads YFSETQ. The CDR3 DNA sequence: TGCGCCAGCAGCTTGGAGGGGGGGAAGCAGTACTTC. Residues: CASSLEGGKQYF. The complete variable domain, with remaining parts taken from reference TRBV5-1 and TRBJ2-7, reads KAGVTQTPRYLIKTRGQQVTLSCSPISGHRSVSWYQQTPGQGLQFLFEYFSETQRNKGNFPGRFSGRQFSNSRSEMNVSTLELGDSALYLCASSLEGGKQYFGPGTRLTVT.

The rearrangement uses TRBV2 and TRBJ2-3, with a tentative D call TRBD1 (6 bases). Germline V lookup: CDR1 SNHLY, CDR2 FYNNEI. V was trimmed by 6 bases and J by 3 bases, leaving 13 bases between them. The CDR3 spans 14 residues. The CDR3 loop is CASSRDRRTDTQYF. CDR3 DNA sequence: TGTGCCAGCAGCCGCGACAGGAGGACAGATACGCAGTATTTT.

V and J are TRBV11-2 and TRBJ1-2; 7 bases match TRBD1. V lost 5 bases to trimming and J lost 8 bases; unmatched junction nucleotides: 11. CDR1 and CDR2 (germline): SGHAT, FQNNGV. The CDR3 covers 14 residues. CDR3: CASSRTGLLGGYTF. In DNA, the CDR3 is TGTGCCAGCAGCCGGACAGGACTCCTGGGGGGCTACACCTTC.